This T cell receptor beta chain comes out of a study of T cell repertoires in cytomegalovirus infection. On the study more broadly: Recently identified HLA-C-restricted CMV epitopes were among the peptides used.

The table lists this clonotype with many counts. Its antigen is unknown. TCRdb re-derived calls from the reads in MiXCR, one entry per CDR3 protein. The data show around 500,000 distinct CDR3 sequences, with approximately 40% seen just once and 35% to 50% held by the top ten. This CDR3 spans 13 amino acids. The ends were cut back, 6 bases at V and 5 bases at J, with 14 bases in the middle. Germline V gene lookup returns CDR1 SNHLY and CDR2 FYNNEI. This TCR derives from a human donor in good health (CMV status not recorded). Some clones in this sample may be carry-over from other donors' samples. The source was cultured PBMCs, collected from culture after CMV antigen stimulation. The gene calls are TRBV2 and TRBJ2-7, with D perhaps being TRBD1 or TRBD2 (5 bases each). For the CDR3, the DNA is TGTGCCAGCAGCCAAGGGGACCCCCACGAGCAGTACTTC. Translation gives CASSQGDPHEQYF.